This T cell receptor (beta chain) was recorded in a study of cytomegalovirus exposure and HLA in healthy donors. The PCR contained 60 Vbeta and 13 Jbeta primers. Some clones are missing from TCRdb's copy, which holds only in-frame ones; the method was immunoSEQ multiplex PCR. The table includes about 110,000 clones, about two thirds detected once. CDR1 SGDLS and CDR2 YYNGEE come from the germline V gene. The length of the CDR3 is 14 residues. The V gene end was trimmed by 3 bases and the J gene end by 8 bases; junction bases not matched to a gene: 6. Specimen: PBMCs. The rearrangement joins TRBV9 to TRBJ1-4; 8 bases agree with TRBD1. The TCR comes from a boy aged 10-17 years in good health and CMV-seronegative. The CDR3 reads CASSAGTGEEKLFF. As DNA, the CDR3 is TGTGCCAGCAGCGCTGGGACAGGAGAAGAAAAACTGTTTTTT.